This note documents a single T cell receptor beta chain sequence. Germline assignment: CDR1 DFQATT and CDR2 SNEGSKA (reference sequence). The CDR3 is made up of 12 amino acids. Trimming removed 2 bases at V and 1 base at J, with 5 bases between. The sample comes from a study of CD8 T cells in Susac syndrome. An amount of RNA that ranged from roughly 0.5 to 1 ug was reverse transcribed with random hexamers. In TCRdb, the immunoSEQ multiplex PCR reads were re-called with MiXCR into one record per CDR3 protein. The table records about 120,000 distinct CDR3 sequences, around 94% of them present only once.

The rearrangement links TRBV20-1 to TRBJ1-2; no firm D call. The sequence derives from a human donor with Susac syndrome. Specimen: CD8+ T cells from PBMCs. The DNA for the CDR3 is TGCAGTGCTAGATTGGGTAACTATGGCTACACCTTC. This encodes CSARLGNYGYTF.